Listed below are T cell receptor beta chains from one sample, sequenced in a study of blood T cell repertoires in COVID-19. Generated by immunoSEQ multiplex PCR, the TCRdb table keeps only in-frame clones and is missing some. This table holds 300,000 to 400,000 clones, around 91% found once. Sequencing used PBMCs or T cells enriched from blood (not recorded which). Receptors originate from a man between 18 and 29 years old who had recovered from COVID-19. CDR3s include the opening cysteine and the closing phenylalanine or tryptophan. The order of the fields is D gene, V gene, J gene, clone size, CDR3 protein, CDR3 DNA. D genes are given only for firm matches. Clone size is shown for a subset of rows, as once, few, many or a class of expanded clone.

NA,TRBV7-3,TRBJ2-3,NA,CASSLDGVLADTQYF,TGTGCCAGCAGCTTGGACGGGGTATTGGCAGATACGCAGTATTTT
TRBD1,TRBV19,TRBJ1-2,NA,CASSSTGGYGYTF,TGTGCCAGTAGTTCGACAGGGGGCTATGGCTACACCTTC
NA,TRBV5-1,TRBJ1-4,NA,CASSLRGGTDEKLFF,TGCGCCAGCAGCTTGCGTGGGGGGACGGATGAAAAACTGTTTTTT
NA,TRBV11-3,TRBJ1-1,once,CASSFDGHPNTEAFF,TGTGCCAGCAGCTTTGACGGACATCCGAACACTGAAGCTTTCTTT
TRBD2,TRBV18,TRBJ2-7,NA,CASSLAGAEDEQYF,TGTGCCAGCTCGCTAGCGGGAGCTGAGGACGAGCAGTACTTC
NA,TRBV7-2,TRBJ1-2,NA,CASSLDRSYGYTF,TGTGCCAGCAGCTTAGACAGGAGTTATGGCTACACCTTC
NA,TRBV6-1,TRBJ1-2,few,CASSEAWEGPGYGYTF,TGTGCCAGCAGTGAAGCTTGGGAGGGCCCTGGCTATGGCTACACCTTC
NA,TRBV27,TRBJ1-1,NA,CASSLRGLGTEAFF,TGTGCCAGCAGTTTAAGGGGTTTGGGCACTGAAGCTTTCTTT
TRBD2,TRBV2,TRBJ2-2,once,CASSGLSGSSGELFF,TGTGCCAGCAGTGGCCTTAGCGGGAGTTCCGGGGAGCTGTTTTTT
NA,TRBV5-5,TRBJ1-5,NA,CASSQGGNSNQPQHF,TGTGCCAGCAGCCAAGGGGGAAATAGCAATCAGCCCCAGCATTTT
NA,TRBV10-3,TRBJ1-2,NA,CAISESTTAYGYTF,TGTGCCATCAGTGAGTCGACGACAGCCTATGGCTACACCTTC
NA,TRBV2,TRBJ1-3,NA,CASRDMPSGNTIYF,TGTGCCAGCAGGGACATGCCCTCTGGAAACACCATATATTTT
TRBD1,TRBV12-5,TRBJ2-5,NA,CASGWTGEGETQYF,TGTGCTAGTGGTTGGACAGGGGAAGGAGAGACCCAGTACTTC
NA,TRBV7-2,TRBJ1-2,NA,CASRSDSPYGYTF,TGTGCCAGCAGATCGGACAGCCCCTATGGCTACACCTTC
NA,TRBV2,TRBJ2-7,NA,CASSERAESYEQYF,TGTGCCAGCAGTGAGAGGGCAGAAAGCTACGAGCAGTACTTC
NA,TRBV16,TRBJ1-5,NA,CASSQLGVGNQPQHF,TGTGCCAGCAGCCAATTAGGGGTTGGCAATCAGCCCCAGCATTTT
TRBD2,TRBV7-2,TRBJ2-7,NA,CASSFHPLAGVSLEQYF,TGTGCCAGCAGCTTCCATCCTTTAGCGGGAGTATCGTTAGAGCAGTACTTC
TRBD1,TRBV24-1,TRBJ2-7,NA,CATSLGQGAYEQYF,TGTGCCACCAGCCTAGGACAGGGGGCTTACGAGCAGTACTTC
TRBD1,TRBV5-4,TRBJ2-5,NA,CASSSTGGETQYF,TGTGCCAGCAGCTCGACAGGGGGGGAGACCCAGTACTTC
NA,TRBV10-1,TRBJ2-3,NA,CASSSGWDTQYF,TGCGCCAGCAGTTCGGGTTGGGATACGCAGTATTTT
NA,TRBV4-1,TRBJ2-1,NA,CASSQVGSGYYNEQFF,TGCGCCAGCAGCCAAGTTGGGTCGGGATATTACAATGAGCAGTTCTTC
TRBD2,TRBV19,TRBJ2-3,NA,CASSTTSGISTDTQYF,TGTGCCAGTAGTACCACTAGCGGTATAAGCACAGATACGCAGTATTTT
NA,TRBV4-3,TRBJ2-3,NA,CASSPTRGIADTQYF,TGCGCCAGCAGCCCCACTAGGGGGATCGCAGATACGCAGTATTTT
NA,TRBV9,TRBJ2-5,NA,CASSESGRLQETQYF,TGTGCCAGCAGTGAATCCGGGAGATTACAAGAGACCCAGTACTTC
TRBD2,TRBV4-1,TRBJ2-2,NA,CASSQGLANTGELFF,TGCGCCAGCAGCCAAGGACTAGCTAACACCGGGGAGCTGTTTTTT
NA,TRBV11-2,TRBJ2-7,NA,CASSLGGRSYEQYF,TGTGCCAGCAGCTTGGGGGGGCGGTCCTACGAGCAGTACTTC
TRBD1,TRBV6-5,TRBJ2-2,few,CASTTGVNTGELFF,TGTGCCAGCACTACAGGGGTCAACACCGGGGAGCTGTTTTTT
TRBD2,TRBV7-9,TRBJ2-7,NA,CASSSTSGRTYEQYF,TGTGCCAGCAGCTCGACTAGCGGGAGGACCTACGAGCAGTACTTC
TRBD1,TRBV7-2,TRBJ2-3,NA,CASSLRAGGLSRGTDTQYF,TGTGCCAGCAGCTTAAGGGCAGGGGGCTTGTCCCGAGGCACAGATACGCAGTATTTT
TRBD1,TRBV28,TRBJ1-5,NA,CASSFGTAGSQPQHF,TGTGCCAGCAGTTTCGGGACAGCTGGGAGTCAGCCCCAGCATTTT
NA,TRBV9,TRBJ1-1,NA,CASSTDLNTEAFF,TGTGCCAGCAGCACAGACCTGAACACTGAAGCTTTCTTT
NA,TRBV10-3,TRBJ2-7,NA,CAISEYPRGSYEQYF,TGTGCCATCAGTGAATATCCCAGGGGCTCCTACGAGCAGTACTTC
TRBD2,TRBV5-4,TRBJ2-7,NA,CASSPGLAGEQYF,TGTGCCAGCAGCCCGGGACTAGCGGGGGAGCAGTACTTC
TRBD2,TRBV4-2,TRBJ2-2,NA,CASSQTSGGVRELFF,TGTGCCAGCAGCCAGACTAGCGGGGGGGTCCGGGAGCTGTTTTTT
TRBD1,TRBV24-1,TRBJ2-3,NA,CATSEKKGADTQYF,TGTGCCACCAGTGAGAAGAAGGGGGCGGATACGCAGTATTTT
NA,TRBV28,TRBJ1-3,NA,CASSRQGWEGNTIYF,TGTGCCAGCAGTCGGCAGGGCTGGGAAGGAAACACCATATATTTT
NA,TRBV7-6,TRBJ2-7,few,CASSWAGAEQYF,TGTGCCAGCAGCTGGGCGGGGGCCGAGCAGTACTTC
NA,TRBV19,TRBJ1-5,few,CASSPSGQNDQPQHF,TGTGCCAGTAGTCCCTCTGGACAGAATGATCAGCCCCAGCATTTT
TRBD1,TRBV7-2,TRBJ1-6,NA,CASSGPGQSNSPLHF,TGTGCCAGCAGCGGACCGGGACAGAGTAATTCACCCCTCCACTTT
TRBD2,TRBV29-1,TRBJ2-2,NA,CSVLPFAGGSHGELFF,TGCAGCGTCCTACCCTTCGCGGGAGGGTCCCACGGGGAGCTGTTTTTT
NA,TRBV29-1,TRBJ2-1,NA,CSVEGRAYGGNEQFF,TGCAGCGTTGAGGGGCGGGCCTATGGGGGGAATGAGCAGTTCTTC
NA,TRBV6-2/TRBV6-3,TRBJ2-7,NA,CASSYISGSDYEQYF,TGTGCCAGCAGTTACATCTCCGGGAGTGATTACGAGCAGTACTTC
NA,TRBV27,TRBJ2-1,NA,CASSRLSWGDEQFF,TGTGCCAGCAGTCGCTTGAGTTGGGGCGATGAGCAGTTCTTC
NA,TRBV6-2/TRBV6-3,TRBJ2-2,NA,CASSYPRDKANTGELFF,TGTGCCAGCAGTTACCCTCGGGACAAGGCGAACACCGGGGAGCTGTTTTTT
TRBD1,TRBV9,TRBJ1-4,NA,CASSVATGGNEKLFF,TGTGCCAGCAGCGTAGCCACAGGGGGTAATGAAAAACTGTTTTTT
NA,TRBV5-7,TRBJ2-1,NA,CASSLAGQLDSYNEQFF,TGTGCCAGCAGCTTGGCCGGACAATTGGACTCCTACAATGAGCAGTTCTTC
NA,TRBV12-3/TRBV12-4,TRBJ1-2,NA,CASRPGHWNGYTF,TGTGCCAGCAGGCCAGGACACTGGAATGGCTACACCTTC
TRBD1,TRBV7-2,TRBJ2-2,NA,CASSPTGVGGELFF,TGTGCCAGCAGTCCGACAGGGGTTGGCGGGGAGCTGTTTTTT
TRBD2,TRBV19,TRBJ2-5,NA,CASSPGELAGEETQYF,TGTGCCAGTAGCCCCGGCGAACTAGCGGGGGAAGAGACCCAGTACTTC
NA,TRBV5-1,TRBJ2-3,NA,CASSSAVTSTDTQYF,TGCGCCAGCAGCTCGGCGGTGACTAGCACAGATACGCAGTATTTT
NA,TRBV18,TRBJ2-1,NA,CASSSRSSSYNEQFF,TGTGCCAGCTCTTCACGGTCGAGCTCCTACAATGAGCAGTTCTTC
TRBD1,TRBV5-6,TRBJ1-4,NA,CASSLAGGEKLFF,TGTGCCAGCAGCTTAGCAGGGGGTGAAAAACTGTTTTTT
TRBD1,TRBV28,TRBJ2-1,NA,CASSFYGQGGHNEQFF,TGTGCCAGCAGTTTCTACGGACAGGGAGGCCACAATGAGCAGTTCTTC
NA,TRBV7-3,TRBJ2-7,NA,CASSLTSGDEQYF,TGTGCCAGCAGCTTAACTTCGGGGGACGAGCAGTACTTC
NA,TRBV5-4,TRBJ1-3,NA,CASSLASSGNTIYF,TGTGCCAGCAGCTTGGCCAGCTCTGGAAACACCATATATTTT